This is a list of T cell receptor beta chains from one sample in a study of graft-versus-host responses after intestinal transplantation. No antigens are known for them. TCRdb keeps only in-frame clones here, not all; method: immunoSEQ multiplex PCR. The data show about 73,000 clones, with around 91% seen just once and about 4% held by the top ten. Sequenced material: unstimulated CD8+ T cells sorted from spleen or lymph node cells, taken before transplant. These receptors all come from a human donor who was the organ donor for an intestinal transplant. The CDR3 runs from the conserved cysteine through the conserved F or W.

CDR3 length | J gene | V gene | CDR3 protein
15 | TRBJ2-3 | TRBV9 | CASSVELADTDTQYF
15 | TRBJ1-1 | TRBV19 | CASSVGGSLNAEAFF
15 | TRBJ2-1 | TRBV6-1 | CASSSLAGGNNEQFF
12 | TRBJ1-1 | TRBV6-6 | CASSMQGIGAFF
19 | TRBJ1-2 | TRBV28 | CASSPLLRGLRRANYGYTF
16 | TRBJ1-6 | TRBV4-1 | CASSQTGTAYNSPLHF
14 | TRBJ2-1 | TRBV4-3 | CASSQALFDNEQFF
14 | TRBJ1-1 | TRBV4-3 | CASSQGRANTEAFF
15 | TRBJ1-5 | TRBV7-6 | CASSYRANSNQPQHF
13 | TRBJ1-1 | TRBV29-1 | CSVEDPTSTEAFF
14 | TRBJ1-2 | TRBV9 | CASSVVEQSHGYTF
16 | TRBJ2-4 | TRBV4-2 | CASTLSGGAGGDIQYF
15 | TRBJ2-1 | TRBV7-9 | CASSPAGSSYNEQFF
16 | TRBJ1-5 | TRBV7-6 | CASSPQTGVSNQPQHF
12 | TRBJ1-2 | TRBV30 | CAWKWGGDGYTF
15 | TRBJ1-4 | TRBV7-9 | CASSINQGLAEKLFF
14 | TRBJ2-3 | TRBV6-5 | CASASGQATDTQYF
11 | TRBJ1-3 | TRBV29-1 | CSVYSGNTIYF
15 | TRBJ1-5 | TRBV6-1 | CASSEGQGARQPQHF
11 | TRBJ1-1 | TRBV6-1 | CASSEVEEAFF
17 | TRBJ2-2 | TRBV28 | CASCALPGQPNTGELFF
16 | TRBJ2-5 | TRBV2 | CASSAAQGAVVETQYF
14 | TRBJ2-1 | TRBV9 | CASSVDRASNEQFF
16 | TRBJ1-2 | TRBV6-1 | CASSETTGRVSYGYTF
15 | TRBJ2-2 | TRBV4-2 | CASRGTQPGGGELFF
15 | TRBJ1-6 | TRBV4-1 | CASSHPQGTNSPLHF
15 | TRBJ2-2 | TRBV5-1 | CASSPVGGGTGELFF
18 | TRBJ2-6 | TRBV7-4 | CASSPTGDGADGANVLTF